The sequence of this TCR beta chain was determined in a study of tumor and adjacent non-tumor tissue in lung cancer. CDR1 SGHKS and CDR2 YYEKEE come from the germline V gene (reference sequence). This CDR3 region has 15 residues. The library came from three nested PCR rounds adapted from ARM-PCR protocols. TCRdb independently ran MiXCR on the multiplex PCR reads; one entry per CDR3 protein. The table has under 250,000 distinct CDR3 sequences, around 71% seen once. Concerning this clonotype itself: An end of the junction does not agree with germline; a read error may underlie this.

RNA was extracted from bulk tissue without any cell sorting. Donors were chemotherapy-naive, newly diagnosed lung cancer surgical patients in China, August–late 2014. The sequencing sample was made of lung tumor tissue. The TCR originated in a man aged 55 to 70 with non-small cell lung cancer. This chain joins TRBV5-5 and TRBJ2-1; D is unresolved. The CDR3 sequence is CVSSLPLSSHNEQFF. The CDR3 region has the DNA TGTGTCAGTAGCTTGCCTCTTTCCTCCCACAATGAGCAGTTCTTC.